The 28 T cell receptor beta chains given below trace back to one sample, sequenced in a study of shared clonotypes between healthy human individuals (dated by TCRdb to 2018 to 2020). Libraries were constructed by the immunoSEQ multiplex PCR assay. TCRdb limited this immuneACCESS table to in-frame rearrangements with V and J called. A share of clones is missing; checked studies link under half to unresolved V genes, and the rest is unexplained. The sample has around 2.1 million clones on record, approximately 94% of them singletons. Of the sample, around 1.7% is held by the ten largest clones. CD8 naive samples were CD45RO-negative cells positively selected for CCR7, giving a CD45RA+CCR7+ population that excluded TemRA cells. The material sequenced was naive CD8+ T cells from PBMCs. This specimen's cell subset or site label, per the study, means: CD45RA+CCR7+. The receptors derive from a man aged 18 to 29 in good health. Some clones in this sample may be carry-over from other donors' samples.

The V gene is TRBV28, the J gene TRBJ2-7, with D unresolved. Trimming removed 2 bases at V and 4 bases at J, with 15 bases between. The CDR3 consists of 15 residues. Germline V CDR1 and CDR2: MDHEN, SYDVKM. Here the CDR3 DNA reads TGTGCCAGCAGTTTAGCATTGGAAAGGCGGTACGAGCAGTACTTC. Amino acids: CASSLALERRYEQYF.

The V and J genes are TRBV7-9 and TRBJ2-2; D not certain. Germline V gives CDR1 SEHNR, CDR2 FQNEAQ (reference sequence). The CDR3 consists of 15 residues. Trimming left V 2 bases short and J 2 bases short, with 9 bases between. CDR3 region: CASSLSSLNTGELFF. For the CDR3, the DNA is TGTGCCAGCAGCTTAAGTTCCCTTAACACCGGGGAGCTGTTTTTT.

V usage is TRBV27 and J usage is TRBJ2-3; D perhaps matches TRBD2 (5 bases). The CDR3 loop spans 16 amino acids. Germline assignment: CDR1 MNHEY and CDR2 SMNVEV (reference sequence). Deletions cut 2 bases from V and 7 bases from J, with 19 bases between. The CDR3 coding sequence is TGTGCCAGCAGTTTACTCAGGCCCTCGGACTTGAATACGCAGTATTTT. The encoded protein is CASSLLRPSDLNTQYF.

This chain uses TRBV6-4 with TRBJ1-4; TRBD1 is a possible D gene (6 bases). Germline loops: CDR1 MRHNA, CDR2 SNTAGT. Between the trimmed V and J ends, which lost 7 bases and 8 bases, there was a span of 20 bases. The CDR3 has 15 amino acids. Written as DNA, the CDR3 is TGTGCCAGCACCGTCCTCGGGGACATGACGGAAAAACTGTTTTTT. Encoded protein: CASTVLGDMTEKLFF.

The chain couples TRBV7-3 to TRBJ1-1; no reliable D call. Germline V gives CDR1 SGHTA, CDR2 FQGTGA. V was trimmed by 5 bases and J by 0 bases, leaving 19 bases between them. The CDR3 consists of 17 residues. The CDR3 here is CASSVIGNSGMNTEAFF. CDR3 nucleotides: TGTGCCAGCAGCGTAATAGGTAACAGCGGGATGAACACTGAAGCTTTCTTT. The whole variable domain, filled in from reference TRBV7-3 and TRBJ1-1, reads GAGVSQTPSNKVTEKGKYVELRCDPISGHTALYWYRQSLGQGPEFLIYFQGTGAADDSGLPNDRFFAVRPEGSVSTLKIQRTERGDSAVYLCASSVIGNSGMNTEAFFGQGTRLTVV.

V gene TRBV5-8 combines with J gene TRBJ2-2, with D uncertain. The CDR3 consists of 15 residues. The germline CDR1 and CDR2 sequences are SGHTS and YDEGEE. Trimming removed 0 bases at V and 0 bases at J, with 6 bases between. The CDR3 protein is CASSLAVANTGELFF. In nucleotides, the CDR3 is TGTGCCAGCAGCTTGGCAGTAGCGAACACCGGGGAGCTGTTTTTT.

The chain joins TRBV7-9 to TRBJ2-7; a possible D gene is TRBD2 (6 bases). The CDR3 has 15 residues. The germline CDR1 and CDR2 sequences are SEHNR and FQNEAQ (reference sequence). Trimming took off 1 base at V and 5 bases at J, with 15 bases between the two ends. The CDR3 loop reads CASSLGVVGEDEQYF. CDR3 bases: TGTGCCAGCAGCTTAGGAGTAGTAGGGGAGGACGAGCAGTACTTC.

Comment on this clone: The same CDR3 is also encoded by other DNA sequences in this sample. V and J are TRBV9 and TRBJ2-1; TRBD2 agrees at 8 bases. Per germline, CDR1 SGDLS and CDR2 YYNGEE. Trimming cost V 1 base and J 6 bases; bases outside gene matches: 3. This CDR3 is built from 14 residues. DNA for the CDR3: TGTGCCAGCAGCGTATCCGGGACTAGCAATGAGCAGTTCTTC. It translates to CASSVSGTSNEQFF.

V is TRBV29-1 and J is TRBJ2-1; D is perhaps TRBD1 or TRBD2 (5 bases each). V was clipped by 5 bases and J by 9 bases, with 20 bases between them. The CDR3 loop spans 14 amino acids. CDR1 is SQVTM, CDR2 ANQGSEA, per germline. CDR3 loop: CSVFGGLIVPEQFF. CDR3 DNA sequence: TGCAGCGTTTTTGGGGGTCTGATTGTCCCTGAGCAGTTCTTC.

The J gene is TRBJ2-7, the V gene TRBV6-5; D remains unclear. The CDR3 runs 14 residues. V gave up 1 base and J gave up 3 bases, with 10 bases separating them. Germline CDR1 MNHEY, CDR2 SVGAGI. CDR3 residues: CASSYLGSGYEQYF. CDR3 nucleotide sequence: TGTGCCAGCAGTTACTTGGGTTCCGGCTACGAGCAGTACTTC.

CDR3: CASGQERTDTQYF. The DNA of the CDR3 is TGTGCCAGCGGGCAGGAGCGGACAGATACGCAGTATTTT. This chain uses TRBV6-5 with TRBJ2-3, with D perhaps matching TRBD2 (5 bases). Trimming cost V 8 bases and J 3 bases, with 12 bases left between them. Germline V gives CDR1 MNHEY, CDR2 SVGAGI. The CDR3 totals 13 residues.

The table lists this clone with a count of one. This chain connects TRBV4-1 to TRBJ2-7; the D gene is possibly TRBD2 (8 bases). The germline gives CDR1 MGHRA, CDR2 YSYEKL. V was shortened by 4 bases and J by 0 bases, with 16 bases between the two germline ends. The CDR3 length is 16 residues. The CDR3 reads CASSLGRGQRSYEQYF. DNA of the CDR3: TGCGCCAGCAGCCTCGGGAGGGGACAGCGCTCCTACGAGCAGTACTTC.

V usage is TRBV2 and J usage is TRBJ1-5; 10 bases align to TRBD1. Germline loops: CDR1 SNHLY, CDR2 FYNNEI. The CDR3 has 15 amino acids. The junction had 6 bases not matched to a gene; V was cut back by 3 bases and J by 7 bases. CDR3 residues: CASSEGTGDLQPQHF. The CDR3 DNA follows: TGTGCCAGCAGTGAGGGGACAGGGGACCTCCAGCCCCAGCATTTT.

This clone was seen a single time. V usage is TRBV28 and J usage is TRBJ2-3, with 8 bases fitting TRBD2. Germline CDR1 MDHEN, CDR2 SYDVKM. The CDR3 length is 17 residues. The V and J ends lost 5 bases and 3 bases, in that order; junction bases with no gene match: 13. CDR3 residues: CASSLPQREILTDTQYF. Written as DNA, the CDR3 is TGTGCCAGCAGTCTCCCCCAGCGGGAGATACTAACAGATACGCAGTATTTT.

CDR3 residues: CASSSSGIRGNYGYTF. The CDR3 DNA is TGTGCCAGCAGCTCCTCCGGGATCAGAGGAAACTATGGCTACACCTTC. V and J are TRBV7-6 and TRBJ1-2; D is ambiguous. The CDR3 totals 16 residues. Germline V gene data show CDR1 as SGHVS and CDR2 as FNYEAQ. Trimming left V 4 bases short and J 2 bases short, with 17 bases between. Full variable domain (rest looked up from reference TRBV7-6 and TRBJ1-2): GAGVSQSPRYKVTKRGQDVALRCDPISGHVSLYWYRQALGQGPEFLTYFNYEAQQDKSGLPNDRFSAERPEGSISTLTIQRTEQRDSAMYRCASSSSGIRGNYGYTFGSGTRLTVV.

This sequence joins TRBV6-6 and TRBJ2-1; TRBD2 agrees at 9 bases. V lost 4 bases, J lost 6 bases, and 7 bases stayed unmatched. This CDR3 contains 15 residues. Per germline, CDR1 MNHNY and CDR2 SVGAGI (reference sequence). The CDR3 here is CASSSPGLASNEQFF. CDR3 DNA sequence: TGTGCCAGCAGTTCTCCGGGACTAGCCTCCAATGAGCAGTTCTTC.

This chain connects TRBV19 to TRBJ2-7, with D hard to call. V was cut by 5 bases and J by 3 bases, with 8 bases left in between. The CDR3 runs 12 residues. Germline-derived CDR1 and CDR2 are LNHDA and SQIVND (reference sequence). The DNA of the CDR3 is TGTGCCAGTAGTTTACTCCTCTACGAGCAGTACTTC. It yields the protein CASSLLLYEQYF.

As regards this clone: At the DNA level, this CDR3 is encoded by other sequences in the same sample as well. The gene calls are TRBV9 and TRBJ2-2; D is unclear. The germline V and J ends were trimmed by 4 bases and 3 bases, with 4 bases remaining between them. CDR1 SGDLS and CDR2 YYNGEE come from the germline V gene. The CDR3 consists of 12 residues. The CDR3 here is CASSPDTGELFF. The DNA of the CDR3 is TGTGCCAGCAGCCCCGACACCGGGGAGCTGTTTTTT.

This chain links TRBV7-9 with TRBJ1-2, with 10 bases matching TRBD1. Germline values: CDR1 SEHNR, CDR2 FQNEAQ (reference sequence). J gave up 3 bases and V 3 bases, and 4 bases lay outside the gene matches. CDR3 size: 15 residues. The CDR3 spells CASSLGQGLHYGYTF. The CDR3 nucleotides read TGTGCCAGCAGCTTGGGACAGGGGCTCCACTATGGCTACACCTTC.

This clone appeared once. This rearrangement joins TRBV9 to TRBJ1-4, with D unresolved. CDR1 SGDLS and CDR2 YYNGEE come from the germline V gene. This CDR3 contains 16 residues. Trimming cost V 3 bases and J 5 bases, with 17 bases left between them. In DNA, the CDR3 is TGTGCCAGCAGCGCGTACCGGTCGGTAGAAAATGAAAAACTGTTTTTT. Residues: CASSAYRSVENEKLFF.

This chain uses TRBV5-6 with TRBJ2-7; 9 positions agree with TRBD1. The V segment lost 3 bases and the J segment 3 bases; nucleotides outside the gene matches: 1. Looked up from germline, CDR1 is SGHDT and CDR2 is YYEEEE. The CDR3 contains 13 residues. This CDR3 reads CASSWTGVYEQYF. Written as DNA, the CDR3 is TGTGCCAGCAGCTGGACAGGGGTCTACGAGCAGTACTTC.

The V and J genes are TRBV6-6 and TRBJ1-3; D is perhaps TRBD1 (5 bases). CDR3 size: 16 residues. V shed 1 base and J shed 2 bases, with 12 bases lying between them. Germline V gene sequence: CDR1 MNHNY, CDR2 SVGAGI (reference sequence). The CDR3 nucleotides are TGTGCCAGCAGTTACTTGAGGGGATCCGCTGGAAACACCATATATTTT. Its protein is CASSYLRGSAGNTIYF.

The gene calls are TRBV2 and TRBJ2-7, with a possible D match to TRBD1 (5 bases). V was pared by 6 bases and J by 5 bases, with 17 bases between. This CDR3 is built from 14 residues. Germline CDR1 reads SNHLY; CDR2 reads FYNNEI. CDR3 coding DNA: TGTGCCAGCAGAGGGGTTATGGGTTTGGACGAGCAGTACTTC. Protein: CASRGVMGLDEQYF.

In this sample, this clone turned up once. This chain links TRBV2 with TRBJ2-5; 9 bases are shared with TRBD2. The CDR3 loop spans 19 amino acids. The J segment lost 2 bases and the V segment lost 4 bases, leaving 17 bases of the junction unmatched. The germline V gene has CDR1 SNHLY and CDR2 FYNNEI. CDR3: CASSGPRREGVIWQETQYF. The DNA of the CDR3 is TGTGCCAGCAGTGGCCCCCGGCGGGAGGGCGTGATTTGGCAAGAGACCCAGTACTTC.

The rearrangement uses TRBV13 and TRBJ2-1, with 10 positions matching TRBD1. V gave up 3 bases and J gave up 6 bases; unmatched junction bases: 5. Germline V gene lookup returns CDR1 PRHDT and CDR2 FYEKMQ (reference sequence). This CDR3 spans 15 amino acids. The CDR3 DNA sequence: TGTGCCAGCAGCTTGGGACAGGGGTTTCTCAATGAGCAGTTCTTC. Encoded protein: CASSLGQGFLNEQFF.

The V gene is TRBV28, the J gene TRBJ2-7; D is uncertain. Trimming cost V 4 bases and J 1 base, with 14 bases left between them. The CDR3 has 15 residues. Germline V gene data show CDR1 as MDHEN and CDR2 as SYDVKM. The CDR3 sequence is CASSYSPGHSYEQYF. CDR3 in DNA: TGTGCCAGCAGTTACTCCCCCGGGCATTCCTACGAGCAGTACTTC.

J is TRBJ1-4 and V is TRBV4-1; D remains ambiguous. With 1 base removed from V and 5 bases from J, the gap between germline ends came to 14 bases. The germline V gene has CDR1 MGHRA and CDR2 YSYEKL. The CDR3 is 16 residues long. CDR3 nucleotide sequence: TGCGCCAGCAGCCAAGGCGGAGGGTTTGCCAATGAAAAACTGTTTTTT. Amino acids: CASSQGGGFANEKLFF.

CDR3 coding DNA: TGTGCCAGCAGCGTAGTGGGGGGTGGAGAGCAGTACTTC. Its translation is CASSVVGGGEQYF. The genes are TRBV9 and TRBJ2-7; a possible D gene is TRBD2 (6 bases). CDR3 length: 13 amino acids. Germline-derived CDR1 and CDR2 are SGDLS and YYNGEE. V lost 0 bases, J lost 7 bases, and 11 bases lay in between.